This TCR beta chain was sequenced for a study of CD8 T cells in ankylosing spondylitis. The CDR3 consists of 13 residues. About this clonotype: A much larger clone differs by one base, so this may be a read error.

TCRdb fed the 5' RACE reads into MiXCR, producing one record per CDR3 protein. Of 220,000 or so distinct CDR3 sequences detected, 8% to 11% appear once; the ten largest clones hold 20% to 25%. The specimen was blood, either unsorted or a sorted T cell fraction (not recorded which). This sequence joins TRBV12-3 or TRBV12-4 and TRBJ1-3, with 7 bases that match TRBD1. This sequence was found in a male donor with ankylosing spondylitis or in good health (not recorded which). The CDR3: CADLDRAGNTMYF. Here the CDR3 DNA reads TGTGCCGACCTTGACAGGGCTGGAAACACCATGTATTTT.